The 19 T cell receptor beta chains listed next were all sequenced from one sample in a study of T cells after yellow fever vaccination. TCRdb ran MiXCR on the 5' RACE reads and lists one entry per CDR3 protein. The sample contains 550,000 or so distinct CDR3 sequences, 15% to 20% of which appear only once. The specimen comprised PBMCs, sampled 15 days after the yellow fever booster vaccination. The origin of the receptors is a man younger than 45 who received the YFV17D yellow fever vaccine.

The chain recombines TRBV20-1 with TRBJ2-1, with 10 bases that match TRBD2. The CDR3 has 14 residues. The V segment lost 6 bases and the J segment 7 bases; nucleotides outside the gene matches: 9. The germline V gene has CDR1 DFQATT and CDR2 SNEGSKA (reference sequence). This chain's CDR3 is CSASGGLANNEQFF. The CDR3 DNA sequence: TGCAGTGCGTCCGGGGGACTAGCGAATAATGAGCAGTTCTTC.

The chain couples TRBV10-3 to TRBJ1-5, with D perhaps TRBD1 (6 bases). The V and J ends lost 10 bases and 0 bases respectively, with 10 bases between them. Germline CDR1 is ENHRY and CDR2 is SYGVKD. CDR3 length equals 13 residues. CDR3 in amino acids: CATRTDSNQPQHF. In DNA, the CDR3 is TGTGCCACCAGGACAGATAGCAATCAGCCCCAGCATTTT.

This clonotype has a handful of counts. The gene calls are TRBV25-1 and TRBJ1-4; the D gene is possibly TRBD1 (5 bases). Trimming removed 3 bases from V and 8 bases from J, with 16 bases in between. This CDR3 spans 15 amino acids. Germline assignment: CDR1 MGHDK and CDR2 SYGVNS. The CDR3 DNA is TGTGCCAGCAGTGACCGGGACCCTCCTTTGGAAAAACTGTTTTTT. It translates to CASSDRDPPLEKLFF.

CDR3 DNA: TGTGCCAGCAGTTTTGGACTAGCAGCATACGAGCAGTACTTC. The encoded protein is CASSFGLAAYEQYF. The chain combines TRBV12-3 or TRBV12-4 with TRBJ2-7; TRBD2 aligns across 8 bases. Unmatched junction bases numbered 5, after V lost 3 bases and J lost 4 bases. CDR3 size: 14 residues.

This clonotype has a handful of counts. V gene TRBV27 combines with J gene TRBJ2-7, with a weak D call TRBD2 (6 bases). CDR1 and CDR2 from the germline V gene are MNHEY and SMNVEV (reference sequence). V lost 3 bases, J lost 3 bases, and 15 bases lay in between. CDR3 size: 15 residues. The CDR3 sequence is CASSFRLVGDYEQYF. CDR3 in DNA: TGTGCCAGCAGTTTCCGACTAGTGGGGGACTACGAGCAGTACTTC.

This clonotype was found a few times. V gene TRBV5-6 combines with J gene TRBJ2-5; no clear D gene. V was cut by 2 bases and J by 5 bases, with 7 bases left in between. The CDR3 is made up of 12 amino acids. The germline V gene has CDR1 SGHDT and CDR2 YYEEEE. In DNA form, the CDR3 reads TGTGCCAGCAGCTTATCGTGGGAGACCCAGTACTTC. Encoded protein: CASSLSWETQYF. Supplemented by reference TRBV5-6 and TRBJ2-5, the full variable domain reads DAGVTQSPTHLIKTRGQQVTLRCSPKSGHDTVSWYQQALGQGPQFIFQYYEEEERQRGNFPDRFSGHQFPNYSSELNVNALLLGDSALYLCASSLSWETQYFGPGTRLLVL.

The rearrangement uses TRBV20-1 and TRBJ2-6; no firm D call. This CDR3 has 13 amino acids. Germline V lookup: CDR1 DFQATT, CDR2 SNEGSKA (reference sequence). Trimming left V 7 bases short and J 1 base short, with 8 bases between. The CDR3 protein is CSVPRSGANVLTF. In nucleotides, the CDR3 is TGCAGTGTCCCGAGATCTGGGGCCAACGTCCTGACTTTC.

This clonotype was seen a few times. The chain couples TRBV4-2 to TRBJ2-4, with D hard to call. Germline CDR1 is LGHNA and CDR2 is YNFKEQ. This CDR3 comprises 14 residues. V dropped 1 base and J dropped 8 bases, with 12 bases sitting between them. CDR3 nucleotide sequence: TGTGCCAGCAGCCAAGGCACTAACCGGGACATTCAGTACTTC. This gives the protein CASSQGTNRDIQYF.

The gene calls are TRBV15 and TRBJ2-7, with 9 positions matching TRBD2. This CDR3 has 16 amino acids. After removal of 5 bases from V and 5 bases from J, the junction contained 13 bases not matched to a gene. Germline CDR1 and CDR2: LNHNV and YYDKDF (reference sequence). CDR3 loop: CATSGRSGSLRDEQYF. The CDR3, as DNA: TGTGCCACCAGCGGACGTAGCGGGAGCCTCCGGGACGAGCAGTACTTC.

This clonotype has only a few counts. V gene TRBV2 combines with J gene TRBJ2-7; 9 bases fit TRBD1. CDR3 length equals 14 residues. Germline-derived CDR1 and CDR2 are SNHLY and FYNNEI. J lost 6 bases, V lost 6 bases, and 9 bases had no gene match. CDR3 region: CASSGQGMAGEQYF. CDR3 sequence (DNA): TGTGCCAGCAGCGGACAGGGGATGGCGGGCGAGCAGTACTTC.

The chain combines TRBV29-1 with TRBJ1-2; unclear D gene. CDR3 size: 12 residues. V gave up 7 bases and J gave up 8 bases, with 17 bases separating them. Germline lookup yields CDR1 SQVTM and CDR2 ANQGSEA. DNA for the CDR3: TGCAGCGAATCGACACCGGGGAGCGGCTACACCTTC. It codes for CSESTPGSGYTF.

V usage is TRBV10-3 and J usage is TRBJ2-2, with TRBD2 matching over 7 bases. The CDR3 extends over 14 amino acids. CDR1 is ENHRY, CDR2 SYGVKD, per germline. With 10 bases clipped from V and 7 bases from J, the junction kept 12 bases outside the gene matches. CDR3 protein: CASRGVSSGGELFF. In DNA, the CDR3 is TGTGCCAGTCGGGGGGTTTCGAGCGGCGGGGAGCTGTTTTTT.

The chain carries TRBV19 and TRBJ2-4, with D unresolved. Trimming removed 5 bases from V and 0 bases from J, with 14 bases in between. Germline-derived CDR1 and CDR2 are LNHDA and SQIVND (reference sequence). The CDR3 has 16 amino acids. The CDR3 loop reads CASSSPVGIAKNIQYF. Written as DNA, the CDR3 is TGTGCCAGTAGTTCCCCGGTCGGCATAGCCAAAAACATTCAGTACTTC.

This clonotype turned up a few times. The V gene is TRBV7-9, the J gene TRBJ2-3, with a weak D call TRBD2 (5 bases). Germline V gene data show CDR1 as SEHNR and CDR2 as FQNEAQ (reference sequence). Trimming removed 1 base at V and 1 base at J, with 9 bases between. The CDR3 totals 15 residues. CDR3 nucleotides: TGTGCCAGCAGCTTAGTTTCGCGGGGCACAGATACGCAGTATTTT. Amino acids: CASSLVSRGTDTQYF.

This clonotype was found a few times. J is TRBJ1-4 and V is TRBV18, with a possible D match to TRBD1 (5 bases). V was cut by 5 bases and J by 7 bases, with 11 bases left in between. The CDR3 extends over 13 amino acids. Germline V CDR1 and CDR2: KGHSH, LQKENI. The CDR3 sequence: CASSRDGPEKLFF. The CDR3 nucleotides read TGTGCCAGCTCAAGGGACGGCCCTGAAAAACTGTTTTTT. Based on the CDR3 plus reference TRBV18 and TRBJ1-4, the full variable domain is NAGVMQNPRHLVRRRGQEARLRCSPMKGHSHVYWYRQLPEEGLKFMVYLQKENIIDESGMPKERFSAEFPKEGPSILRIQQVVRGDSAAYFCASSRDGPEKLFFGSGTQLSVL.

This clonotype has more than one count but fewer than ten. This chain connects TRBV19 to TRBJ2-7, with D perhaps TRBD1 or TRBD2 (6 bases each). Germline assignment: CDR1 LNHDA and CDR2 SQIVND (reference sequence). This CDR3 has 13 amino acids. V gave up 7 bases and J gave up 13 bases, with 23 bases separating them. The CDR3 DNA sequence: TGTGCCAGTACCCCAAATGGGCGGAGGGACATATACTTC. Translated: CASTPNGRRDIYF.

As DNA, the CDR3 is TGTGCCAGCACCGACAGGGCTACCCAGTACTTC. Protein sequence: CASTDRATQYF. The chain recombines TRBV6-5 with TRBJ2-5; 7 bases map to TRBD1. Unmatched junction bases numbered 4, after V lost 7 bases and J lost 8 bases. The germline CDR1 and CDR2 sequences are MNHEY and SVGAGI. This CDR3 is 11 amino acids long.

This clonotype was seen a few times. This chain joins TRBV12-3 or TRBV12-4 and TRBJ1-5; possible D gene TRBD1, 5 bases. V was pared by 6 bases and J by 0 bases, with 15 bases between. The CDR3 has 16 residues. The CDR3 spells CASRQRGGDSNQPQHF. In nucleotides, the CDR3 is TGTGCCAGCAGACAACGGGGGGGAGATAGCAATCAGCCCCAGCATTTT.

This clonotype was found a few times. This chain links TRBV29-1 with TRBJ2-4, with no clear D. Germline V gene lookup returns CDR1 SQVTM and CDR2 ANQGSEA. Trimming pared 4 bases from V and 9 bases from J, leaving 4 bases between. CDR3 length equals 9 residues. DNA of the CDR3: TGCAGCGTTGGGGTCATTCAGTACTTC. It encodes CSVGVIQYF.